One sample yielded the 24 T cell receptor beta chains listed below, sequenced in a study of response to subunit inactivated influenza vaccine. TCRdb analysed the RT-PCR reads with MiXCR anew, one entry per CDR3 protein. The data contain just under 550,000 distinct CDR3 sequences, roughly 25% of them seen just once; the ten biggest clones take up approximately 3%. These data are also associated with another study on T cells expressing NK-cell markers. That work states: TCR beta cDNA was made by 5'RACE template switching with UMIs.

The specimen comprised CD4+ T cells sorted from PBMCs, sampled roughly 12 days after vaccination. These receptors originate from a man between 45 and 60 years old who received an inactivated influenza vaccine.

This chain uses TRBV6-5 with TRBJ1-1; D is unclear. This CDR3 is 15 amino acids long. Germline CDR1 and CDR2: MNHEY and SVGAGI. The V end lost 2 bases, the J end lost 1 base, and 11 bases lay between the germline ends. In DNA, the CDR3 is TGTGCCAGCAGTTACCAGTGGAAATCGAACACTGAAGCTTTCTTT. This translates into CASSYQWKSNTEAFF.

This clonotype was observed a handful of times. This chain joins TRBV9 and TRBJ2-3; D uncertain. This CDR3 spans 15 amino acids. Deletions cut 4 bases from V and 0 bases from J, with 12 bases between. In germline, CDR1 is SGDLS, CDR2 YYNGEE. CDR3 region: CASSPQVWSTDTQYF. CDR3 DNA: TGTGCCAGCAGCCCCCAGGTTTGGAGCACAGATACGCAGTATTTT.

The V and J genes are TRBV11-2 and TRBJ2-3, with 12 bases aligning to TRBD2. Germline CDR1 and CDR2: SGHAT and FQNNGV. The V gene end was trimmed by 1 base and the J gene end by 2 bases; junction bases not matched to a gene: 7. The CDR3 contains 18 residues. CDR3 nucleotide sequence: TGTGCCAGCAGCTTAGGGATACTAGCGGGGGGCCCCACAGATACGCAGTATTTT. This sequence encodes CASSLGILAGGPTDTQYF.

This clonotype was detected only a few times. The rearrangement uses TRBV15 and TRBJ2-1; 8 bases fit TRBD1. After removal of 6 bases from V and 4 bases from J, the junction contained 5 bases not matched to a gene. CDR3 length: 14 amino acids. Germline CDR1 LNHNV, CDR2 YYDKDF (reference sequence). This CDR3 reads CATSRTGPYNEQFF. CDR3 DNA: TGTGCCACCAGTAGGACAGGGCCGTACAATGAGCAGTTCTTC.

V and J are TRBV7-9 and TRBJ2-3, with D unclear. V lost 3 bases and J 1 base, leaving 17 bases between the germline ends. From germline, CDR1 is SEHNR and CDR2 FQNEAQ (reference sequence). CDR3 size: 17 residues. CDR3 protein: CASSFGSAIFGTDTQYF. The CDR3 nucleotides read TGTGCCAGCAGCTTCGGGTCCGCCATTTTCGGCACAGATACGCAGTATTTT.

The table lists this clonotype with a few counts. The chain carries TRBV5-5 and TRBJ1-6, with D uncertain. The V gene lost 4 bases and the J gene lost 13 bases, with 15 bases spanning the gap. CDR3 length equals 13 residues. Germline V gene lookup returns CDR1 SGHKS and CDR2 YYEKEE (reference sequence). The DNA of the CDR3 is TGTGCCAGCAGCCTCACCGACGAATTGCCCCTCCACTTT. Protein sequence: CASSLTDELPLHF.

The J gene is TRBJ2-1, the V gene TRBV5-6; D is unclear. V lost 1 base, J lost 8 bases, and 10 bases lay in between. CDR1 SGHDT and CDR2 YYEEEE come from the germline V gene. There are 13 residues in the CDR3. CDR3 bases: TGTGCCAGCAGCTTGTACTTTGGAGATGAGCAGTTCTTC. The encoded protein is CASSLYFGDEQFF.

This rearrangement joins TRBV29-1 to TRBJ1-1; D ambiguous. Trimming pared 8 bases from V and 1 base from J, leaving 8 bases between. The CDR3 has 11 amino acids. Looked up from germline, CDR1 is SQVTM and CDR2 is ANQGSEA. CDR3 in DNA: TGCAGCATACGGCAGAACACTGAAGCTTTCTTT. Translation gives CSIRQNTEAFF.

There are a few counts of this clonotype. This sequence joins TRBV12-3 or TRBV12-4 and TRBJ2-1; 7 bases map to TRBD1. The CDR3 has 12 residues. Trimming at V came to 8 bases and at J to 9 bases, leaving 7 bases not matched to a gene. The CDR3, as DNA: TGTGCCAGCCGACAGGGTTTGCTTGAGCAGTTCTTC. The encoded protein is CASRQGLLEQFF.

This clonotype appeared a few times. The V and J genes are TRBV4-1 and TRBJ2-1; maybe TRBD1 (6 bases). V dropped 4 bases and J dropped 4 bases, with 20 bases sitting between them. CDR3 size: 17 residues. Germline values: CDR1 MGHRA, CDR2 YSYEKL. This CDR3 is CASSRPPRGQIYNEQFF. The DNA of the CDR3 is TGCGCCAGCAGCCGCCCTCCCCGGGGACAAATTTACAATGAGCAGTTCTTC.

The CDR3 bases are TGCAGTGCCTGGACAGGGAGTGGACCCCTCCACTTT. Its translation: CSAWTGSGPLHF. The chain is built from TRBV20-1 and TRBJ1-6; 8 bases map to TRBD1. V trimming: 6 bases; J trimming: 12 bases; junction bases outside the gene matches: 7. Per germline, CDR1 DFQATT and CDR2 SNEGSKA (reference sequence). The length of the CDR3 is 12 residues.

V is TRBV27 and J is TRBJ2-2; TRBD2 matches 10 bases. The CDR3 is 16 residues long. V trimming: 5 bases; J trimming: 4 bases; junction bases outside the gene matches: 7. Germline CDR1 reads MNHEY; CDR2 reads SMNVEV (reference sequence). This CDR3 is CASSLLAGSGTGELFF. CDR3 nucleotides: TGTGCCAGCAGTCTACTAGCGGGGTCGGGCACCGGGGAGCTGTTTTTT.

CDR3: CAWSLKLISPTGELFF. DNA of the CDR3: TGTGCCTGGAGCTTAAAGTTGATTAGTCCCACCGGGGAGCTGTTTTTT. This chain links TRBV30 with TRBJ2-2, with no clear D. CDR3 size: 16 residues. Looked up from germline, CDR1 is GTSNPN and CDR2 is SVGIG (reference sequence). The V and J ends lost 3 bases and 4 bases respectively, with 18 bases between them.

This clonotype showed up just a few times. CDR3 coding DNA: TGCAGTGCTAGAGGGACGAACACCGGGGAGCTGTTTTTT. This encodes CSARGTNTGELFF. V and J are TRBV20-1 and TRBJ2-2; D call uncertain. In germline, CDR1 is DFQATT, CDR2 SNEGSKA (reference sequence). The CDR3 runs to 13 residues. Trimming took off 1 base at V and 0 bases at J, with 3 bases between the two ends.

The genes are TRBV10-3 and TRBJ2-3; 8 bases are a match to TRBD1. This CDR3 is built from 15 residues. After removal of 8 bases from V and 6 bases from J, the junction contained 13 bases not matched to a gene. The germline V gene has CDR1 ENHRY and CDR2 SYGVKD. CDR3 loop: CAIAGQANNGDTQYF. CDR3 sequence (DNA): TGTGCCATCGCGGGACAGGCGAATAACGGTGATACGCAGTATTTT.

This clonotype was seen a handful of times. The chain carries TRBV9 and TRBJ2-1, with D unresolved. Per the germline V gene, CDR1 is SGDLS and CDR2 is YYNGEE. The CDR3 is 15 residues long. The V end was cut by 4 bases, the J end by 0 bases, with 11 bases between. CDR3 DNA sequence: TGTGCCAGCAGCCAAACCACGAGCTCCTACAATGAGCAGTTCTTC. It translates to CASSQTTSSYNEQFF. Supplemented by reference TRBV9 and TRBJ2-1, the full variable domain reads DSGVTQTPKHLITATGQRVTLRCSPRSGDLSVYWYQQSLDQGLQFLIQYYNGEERAKGNILERFSAQQFPDLHSELNLSSLELGDSALYFCASSQTTSSYNEQFFGPGTRLTVL.

In this sample, this clonotype turned up a few times. The chain carries TRBV20-1 and TRBJ2-3; 7 bases are a match to TRBD1. The ends lost 4 bases at V and 6 bases at J; junction bases unmatched: 4. Looked up from germline, CDR1 is DFQATT and CDR2 is SNEGSKA (reference sequence). This CDR3 has 12 amino acids. The CDR3 DNA is TGCAGTGCTAAAGGGGGCGGGGATACGCAGTATTTT. This gives the protein CSAKGGGDTQYF.

This sequence joins TRBV5-6 and TRBJ2-5, with D uncertain. V was shortened by 0 bases and J by 5 bases, with 5 bases between the two germline ends. There are 12 residues in the CDR3. The germline V gene has CDR1 SGHDT and CDR2 YYEEEE. CDR3 residues: CASSLELETQYF. The CDR3 bases are TGTGCCAGCAGCTTGGAGCTGGAGACCCAGTACTTC.

This clonotype was seen ten or more times. This rearrangement joins TRBV7-2 to TRBJ2-1, with 9 bases that match TRBD1. Germline V lookup: CDR1 SGHTA, CDR2 FQGNSA. This CDR3 is built from 15 residues. With 5 bases clipped from V and 1 base from J, the junction kept 3 bases outside the gene matches. CDR3 amino acids: CASSPGQGSYNEQFF. The CDR3, as DNA: TGTGCCAGCAGCCCCGGACAGGGGTCCTACAATGAGCAGTTCTTC. Looking up the rest from reference TRBV7-2 and TRBJ2-1 gives the full variable domain: GAGVSQSPSNKVTEKGKDVELRCDPISGHTALYWYRQSLGQGLEFLIYFQGNSAPDKSGLPSDRFSAERTGGSVSTLTIQRTQQEDSAVYLCASSPGQGSYNEQFFGPGTRLTVL.

The V gene is TRBV18, the J gene TRBJ1-5; D gene unclear. Trimming left V 1 base short and J 6 bases short, with 10 bases between. Germline-derived CDR1 and CDR2 are KGHSH and LQKENI. The CDR3 length is 14 residues. The CDR3 bases are TGTGCCAGCTCACCACGAGGGTTGGGTCAGCCCCAGCATTTT. Its translation is CASSPRGLGQPQHF. The whole variable domain, filled in from reference TRBV18 and TRBJ1-5, reads NAGVMQNPRHLVRRRGQEARLRCSPMKGHSHVYWYRQLPEEGLKFMVYLQKENIIDESGMPKERFSAEFPKEGPSILRIQQVVRGDSAAYFCASSPRGLGQPQHFGDGTRLSIL.

There are a few counts of this clonotype. The chain links TRBV4-1 to TRBJ2-3, with TRBD1 matching over 8 bases. Germline lookup yields CDR1 MGHRA and CDR2 YSYEKL. V was clipped by 0 bases and J by 5 bases; unmatched bases: 10. The CDR3 spans 17 residues. Written as DNA, the CDR3 is TGCGCCAGCAGCCAAGAAACGCGACAGGGGTTGGGAGATACGCAGTATTTT. It codes for CASSQETRQGLGDTQYF.

The chain uses TRBV28 and TRBJ2-4; D not certain. This CDR3 is 11 amino acids long. Germline V gene lookup returns CDR1 MDHEN and CDR2 SYDVKM. Trimming pared 3 bases from V and 9 bases from J, leaving 6 bases between. The CDR3 protein is CASSFERIQYF. CDR3 in DNA: TGTGCCAGCAGTTTTGAACGCATTCAGTACTTC. Looking up the rest from reference TRBV28 and TRBJ2-4 gives the full variable domain: DVKVTQSSRYLVKRTGEKVFLECVQDMDHENMFWYRQDPGLGLRLIYFSYDVKMKEKGDIPEGYSVSREKKERFSLILESASTNQTSMYLCASSFERIQYFGAGTRLSVL.

The chain has TRBV18 and TRBJ2-1; 14 positions match TRBD2. CDR3 length: 17 residues. Germline CDR1 and CDR2: KGHSH and LQKENI. V lost 4 bases to trimming and J lost 7 bases; unmatched junction nucleotides: 9. The CDR3 is CASSLRPGTSGSNEQFF. The CDR3 coding sequence is TGTGCCAGCTCACTAAGACCCGGGACTAGCGGGAGTAATGAGCAGTTCTTC.

The J gene is TRBJ1-2, the V gene TRBV6-2 or TRBV6-3; unclear D gene. The CDR3 covers 13 residues. Trimming left V 2 bases short and J 4 bases short, with 8 bases between. Germline values: CDR1 MNHEY, CDR2 SVGEGT. The DNA of the CDR3 is TGTGCCAGCAGTTACAGCGGCCCCTATGGCTACACCTTC. Protein: CASSYSGPYGYTF.